Detailed here is one TCR beta chain. There is no known antigen for this receptor. Base quality data are lacking; no much larger clone is found one base away. This specimen comes from a study of blood T cells in healthy people across ages (dated by TCRdb to between 2015 and 2017). With respect to the entire study: In model experiments, roughly one uniquely barcoded TCR beta cDNA molecule per two T cells was captured by template switching. Donors were grouped into four age groups: young (average roughly 15 years), middle-aged (around 39), aged (about 60) and long-lived (about 82). The study analyzed two additional independent replicas of 1 million unique cDNA reads from the same blood draw for two donors, one aged 18 to 30 and one aged 80 or older. To avoid experimental bias, donors of different ages were distributed randomly across sequencing lanes. Age-related changes in TCR beta repertoire diversity were measured in the study by deep sequencing normalized with unique cDNA molecular identifiers.

Library preparation used 5' RACE. The listed sequencing device is Illumina HiSeq 2500. A second roughly 6 to 12 cycle PCR used a sample-barcoded 5' primer and a J-beta primer mix. Each TCR beta cDNA molecule received a unique molecular identifier from a template-switch 5' adaptor carrying 12 random nucleotides. Each sample yielded at least 3 million CDR3-containing paired-end reads. First-strand cDNA synthesis was performed from all RNA using the Mint cDNA synthesis kit, with priming by a TRBC-specific oligonucleotide. Following uracil-DNA glycosylase treatment, all cDNA underwent a first 18-cycle PCR with the universal primers M1SS and BC2_uni_R. In the authors' own workflow: For normalization, 1 million high-quality reads were randomly selected from each sample, with every read carrying a distinct molecular identifier. Instead of being binned into consensus sequences, reads with shared molecular identifiers were discarded. MiTCR, with a Q25 quality threshold and the strictest error-elimination algorithm, was used for CDR3 identification, clonotype clustering and error correction. A nonparametric unseen species model with Euler transformation was used to estimate lower-bound total TCR beta diversity. The public reads were reanalyzed by TCRdb: fastp trimming at Q25, MiXCR alignment, in-frame beta chains only. Each record represents a unique CDR3 protein, reported with the most common genes and DNA among its rows. TCRdb's processing, not the authors' own work, is the source of the V and J calls. Counted in this sample were just under 750,000 distinct CDR3 sequences; roughly 20% of them appeared once. The ten largest clonotypes hold about 22% of the sample.

Systemically healthy Caucasian individuals from Russia, around 39 in total and aged about 6 to 90 years, were included as donors. Each donor gave around 9.8 milliliters of peripheral blood, collected into EDTA-treated Vacutainer tubes. Ficoll-Paque density-gradient centrifugation was used to isolate PBMCs, with at least 6.5 million per sample. Total RNA, at least 6 micrograms per sample, was extracted from PBMCs with Trizol reagent. For every donor, an aliquot of PBMCs went through flow cytometry to measure the percentages of naive CD45RAhigh/CD27high T cells. Cut back by 5 bases and 7 bases, the V and J ends lie 12 bases apart. From its cysteine to its phenylalanine, the CDR3 spans 14 amino acids. The retained sequence is limited to the CDR3, 42 bases, with the frame set at the first base. Summary of the overall study and its limitations: A strong correlation was found between observed TCR beta diversity and the percentage of naive T cells measured by flow cytometry. The CMV infection status of donors was not known, potentially confounding age-related changes in expanded clonotypes. Observed TCR beta diversity per million T cells fell roughly linearly with age, and a significant reduction was already apparent by age approximately 41. Since profiling was done on bulk unsorted PBMCs, naive and antigen-experienced compartments could not be conclusively compared. Estimates of total diversity from one million sequenced T cells were regarded as lower bounds and underestimates. The long-lived group showed more naive CD4+ T cells, fewer expanded clones and increased TCR diversity than the aged group, suggesting age selection.

The sequence is built from TRBV12-3 or TRBV12-4 and TRBJ1-6; the D gene is perhaps TRBD1, on 6 matching bases. The sample was blood. This receptor was identified in a man between 65 and 85 years old in good health. The CDR3 reads as follows: CASSVTDRNSPLHF. The bases read TGTGCCAGCAGTGTGACAGACAGGAATTCACCCCTCCACTTT.